The 25 T cell receptor beta chains given below trace back to one sample, sequenced in a study of shared clonotypes between healthy human individuals. Positive CCR7 selection of CD45RO-negative cells yielded the naive CD8 cells, and terminally differentiated effector memory CD45RA+ cells were excluded. The method was immunoSEQ multiplex PCR; TCRdb's version includes in-frame clones alone and lacks a portion of them. The table shows millions of clones, with around 96% occurring only once. The sample was naive CD8+ T cells sorted from blood. Receptor source: a man younger than 35 in good health.

This chain connects TRBV10-1 to TRBJ2-7; tentatively, D is TRBD2 (6 bases). The CDR3 contains 15 residues. V was cut by 1 base and J by 2 bases, with 12 bases left in between. Germline loops: CDR1 WNHNN, CDR2 SYGVQD (reference sequence). The CDR3 nucleotides are TGCGCCAGCAGTGAGTATAGCGGCTCAACCTACGAGCAGTACTTC. Translating it yields CASSEYSGSTYEQYF.

The chain combines TRBV6-1 with TRBJ1-1; D call uncertain. V lost 1 base and J lost 0, with 9 bases in between. The CDR3 extends over 15 amino acids. Germline CDR1 and CDR2: MNHNS and SASEGT. CDR3 sequence reads: CASSEEDILNTEAFF. The DNA for the CDR3 is TGTGCCAGCAGTGAAGAAGACATCCTGAACACTGAAGCTTTCTTT.

The sample holds one count of this clone. The chain links TRBV28 to TRBJ1-2, with unresolved D. V lost 6 bases and J 8 bases, leaving 19 bases between the germline ends. Germline V CDR1 and CDR2: MDHEN, SYDVKM. The CDR3 has 14 amino acids. The CDR3 DNA is TGTGCCAGCAGCCCAACCGTCATGGAGGGAGGCTACACCTTC. Protein product: CASSPTVMEGGYTF.

The chain joins TRBV15 to TRBJ2-5; 8 bases agree with TRBD2. Germline lookup yields CDR1 LNHNV and CDR2 YYDKDF (reference sequence). CDR3 length: 14 amino acids. The V segment lost 3 bases and the J segment 5 bases; nucleotides outside the gene matches: 5. DNA of the CDR3: TGTGCCACCAGCAGCTCGGGGGGGCTCGAGACCCAGTACTTC. Amino acid sequence: CATSSSGGLETQYF.

This clone was detected only once. The chain joins TRBV10-1 to TRBJ2-1; TRBD2 agrees at 11 bases. The CDR3 contains 16 residues. CDR1 is WNHNN, CDR2 SYGVQD, per germline (reference sequence). V shed 5 bases, J shed 1 base, and the junction held 4 bases outside the gene matches. CDR3 amino acids: CASSSTSGNSYNEQFF. CDR3 in DNA: TGCGCCAGCAGTTCGACTAGCGGGAATTCCTACAATGAGCAGTTCTTC.

The CDR3 nucleotides are TGTGCCAGCAGCTTAGATTACGGGACAGGGTTGTACGAGCAGTACTTC. Encoded protein: CASSLDYGTGLYEQYF. The chain couples TRBV11-2 to TRBJ2-7; 9 positions agree with TRBD1. Looked up from germline, CDR1 is SGHAT and CDR2 is FQNNGV. The CDR3 consists of 16 residues. Trimming took 0 bases from V and 4 from J; bases not matched to a gene: 7.

The chain couples TRBV5-1 to TRBJ2-7; the D call may be TRBD1 or TRBD2 (5 bases each). V lost 2 bases to trimming and J lost 13 bases, with 16 bases between them. CDR1 and CDR2 (germline): SGHRS, YFSETQ. The CDR3 sequence is 12 residues long. The chain's CDR3 is CASSLTGAHGYF. The CDR3, as DNA: TGCGCCAGCAGCTTAACCGGGGCCCACGGTTACTTC. The variable domain in full, with the rest retrieved from reference TRBV5-1 and TRBJ2-7, is KAGVTQTPRYLIKTRGQQVTLSCSPISGHRSVSWYQQTPGQGLQFLFEYFSETQRNKGNFPGRFSGRQFSNSRSEMNVSTLELGDSALYLCASSLTGAHGYFGPGTRLTVT.

The chain employs TRBV28 and TRBJ1-2; D not certain. V shed 3 bases and J shed 4 bases, with 12 bases lying between them. The CDR3 loop spans 14 amino acids. Germline V gene data show CDR1 as MDHEN and CDR2 as SYDVKM. The CDR3 coding sequence is TGTGCCAGCAGTTTTCCCGGGATTGGCTATGGCTACACCTTC. Encoded protein: CASSFPGIGYGYTF.

The chain has TRBV28 and TRBJ2-7, with D possibly matching TRBD1 (5 bases). The CDR3 loop spans 14 amino acids. Germline-derived CDR1 and CDR2 are MDHEN and SYDVKM. V was shortened by 3 bases and J by 6 bases, with 15 bases between the two germline ends. The CDR3 protein is CASSFTPDSIEQYF. In nucleotides, the CDR3 is TGTGCCAGCAGTTTTACCCCCGACAGTATCGAGCAGTACTTC.

CDR3 nucleotide sequence: TGCGCCAGCAGCTTTTCCGAGGGGGGCTGGGAGACCCAGTACTTC. Protein sequence: CASSFSEGGWETQYF. V usage is TRBV5-1 and J usage is TRBJ2-5, with D possibly being TRBD1 or TRBD2 (6 bases each). CDR1 is SGHRS and CDR2 is YFSETQ in the germline V gene. The V end was cut by 2 bases, the J end by 5 bases, with 16 bases between. This CDR3 region has 15 residues. Full variable domain (missing parts from reference TRBV5-1 and TRBJ2-5): KAGVTQTPRYLIKTRGQQVTLSCSPISGHRSVSWYQQTPGQGLQFLFEYFSETQRNKGNFPGRFSGRQFSNSRSEMNVSTLELGDSALYLCASSFSEGGWETQYFGPGTRLLVL.

V usage is TRBV6-1 and J usage is TRBJ2-3; 7 bases map to TRBD2. This CDR3 region has 15 residues. V trimming: 4 bases; J trimming: 3 bases; junction bases outside the gene matches: 7. Germline CDR1 and CDR2: MNHNS and SASEGT. CDR3 region: CASSGFLAETDTQYF. The CDR3 region has the DNA TGTGCCAGCAGTGGGTTCCTAGCGGAGACAGATACGCAGTATTTT.

The genes are TRBV6-5 and TRBJ2-1, with 7 bases fitting TRBD2. This CDR3 comprises 15 residues. Trimming took 7 bases from V and 10 from J; bases not matched to a gene: 16. Germline loops: CDR1 MNHEY, CDR2 SVGAGI. CDR3 sequence: CASTSTGTNVEEQFF. The CDR3 nucleotides read TGTGCCAGCACCTCAACCGGGACTAACGTGGAGGAGCAGTTCTTC.

J is TRBJ2-1 and V is TRBV5-4; no reliable D call. The V and J ends lost 0 bases and 9 bases respectively, with 10 bases between them. The CDR3 spans 13 residues. The germline CDR1 and CDR2 sequences are SGHNT and YYREEE (reference sequence). CDR3 nucleotide sequence: TGTGCCAGCAGCTTGGGGCAGGACGTTGAGCAGTTCTTC. Translating gives CASSLGQDVEQFF.

The V gene is TRBV4-1, the J gene TRBJ2-5; 9 bases agree with TRBD2. CDR1 is MGHRA, CDR2 YSYEKL, per germline. This CDR3 region has 16 residues. With 5 bases clipped from V and 2 bases from J, the junction kept 9 bases outside the gene matches. Here the CDR3 DNA reads TGCGCCAGCAGCGTACGACTAGCGGAGTTACAAGAGACCCAGTACTTC. Translating it yields CASSVRLAELQETQYF.

The chain recombines TRBV5-5 with TRBJ2-7; D assignment may be TRBD1 or TRBD2 (5 bases each). Per the germline V gene, CDR1 is SGHKS and CDR2 is YYEKEE (reference sequence). The V gene lost 0 bases and the J gene lost 3 bases, with 19 bases spanning the gap. This CDR3 spans 17 amino acids. The CDR3 reads CASSLDPTGTGSYEQYF. In nucleotides, the CDR3 is TGTGCCAGCAGCTTGGACCCAACCGGGACGGGAAGCTACGAGCAGTACTTC.

The chain combines TRBV10-2 with TRBJ2-7, with D uncertain. Germline CDR1 WSHSY, CDR2 SAAADI. CDR3 length: 12 amino acids. Between the trimmed V and J ends, which lost 1 base and 5 bases, there was a span of 6 bases. This CDR3 reads CASSEYFDEQYF. The CDR3 bases are TGCGCCAGCAGTGAGTATTTTGACGAGCAGTACTTC.

The chain has TRBV27 and TRBJ2-7, with D tentatively TRBD2 (5 bases). Per germline, CDR1 MNHEY and CDR2 SMNVEV (reference sequence). This CDR3 contains 14 residues. V was trimmed by 2 bases and J by 5 bases, leaving 13 bases between them. The CDR3 region has the DNA TGTGCCAGCAGTTTAGAGGGATACATCGACGAGCAGTACTTC. This codes for CASSLEGYIDEQYF.

About this clone itself: Other DNA sequences in the sample encode the same CDR3. The chain has TRBV11-2 and TRBJ2-7; D is perhaps TRBD2 (5 bases). Germline CDR1 is SGHAT and CDR2 is FQNNGV. V lost 4 bases and J 6 bases, leaving 10 bases between the germline ends. This CDR3 spans 12 amino acids. CDR3 nucleotide sequence: TGTGCCAGCAGCTCCGGGGTGAGCGAGCAGTACTTC. Its translation is CASSSGVSEQYF.

V is TRBV30 and J is TRBJ2-7; D remains unclear. Germline-derived CDR1 and CDR2 are GTSNPN and SVGIG (reference sequence). This CDR3 region has 15 residues. Trimming shortened V by 5 bases and J by 3 bases, and 20 bases separated the two germline ends. The DNA for the CDR3 is TGTGCCTGGGGCCTTTTGGACGGACCCAACTACGAGCAGTACTTC. Protein sequence: CAWGLLDGPNYEQYF.

CDR3 protein: CASSLGTGGVDTQYF. CDR3 coding DNA: TGTGCCAGCAGTTTAGGGACAGGGGGCGTGGATACGCAGTATTTT. The rearrangement links TRBV27 to TRBJ2-3, with TRBD1 identical over 12 bases. Looked up from germline, CDR1 is MNHEY and CDR2 is SMNVEV (reference sequence). After removal of 2 bases from V and 6 bases from J, the junction contained 3 bases not matched to a gene. The CDR3 covers 15 residues.

J is TRBJ1-5 and V is TRBV9; a possible D gene is TRBD1 (5 bases). The CDR3 is 17 amino acids. V was clipped by 0 bases and J by 4 bases, with 17 bases between them. Germline V gene sequence: CDR1 SGDLS, CDR2 YYNGEE. The CDR3 nucleotides read TGTGCCAGCAGCGTAGTCATTGAGGACAACGGGAATCAGCCCCAGCATTTT. It translates to CASSVVIEDNGNQPQHF.

The gene calls are TRBV29-1 and TRBJ2-1; 12 bases map to TRBD2. This CDR3 has 13 amino acids. J gave up 9 bases and V 4 bases, and 4 bases lay outside the gene matches. The V gene's germline CDR1 is SQVTM and CDR2 ANQGSEA. In DNA, the CDR3 is TGCAGCGTTGTGGCTAGCGGGGGGGCTGAGCAGTTCTTC. This sequence encodes CSVVASGGAEQFF.

Written as DNA, the CDR3 is TGTGCCAGCAGTGTACCCGGGACAGGAAACGCCTACACCTTC. Protein product: CASSVPGTGNAYTF. The rearrangement uses TRBV28 and TRBJ1-2, with TRBD1 matching over 8 bases. Germline assignment: CDR1 MDHEN and CDR2 SYDVKM. The CDR3 consists of 14 residues. Unmatched junction bases numbered 12, after V lost 5 bases and J lost 10 bases.

This clone was counted only a few times. The chain has TRBV28 and TRBJ1-5, with a tentative D call TRBD1 (5 bases). In germline, CDR1 is MDHEN, CDR2 SYDVKM. V was clipped by 5 bases and J by 3 bases, with 11 bases between them. The CDR3 has 14 residues. The CDR3 DNA reads as TGTGCCAGCAGTCCCCGGACATACAATCAGCCCCAGCATTTT. It codes for CASSPRTYNQPQHF.

This chain uses TRBV18 with TRBJ2-3, with D tentatively TRBD2 (5 bases). The germline gives CDR1 KGHSH, CDR2 LQKENI. Trimming took 3 bases from V and 0 from J, leaving 13 bases between them. The CDR3 runs 16 residues. CDR3 sequence: CASSPIPDSSTDTQYF. CDR3 DNA sequence: TGTGCCAGCTCACCCATACCGGACTCTAGCACAGATACGCAGTATTTT. The whole variable domain, filled in from reference TRBV18 and TRBJ2-3, reads NAGVMQNPRHLVRRRGQEARLRCSPMKGHSHVYWYRQLPEEGLKFMVYLQKENIIDESGMPKERFSAEFPKEGPSILRIQQVVRGDSAAYFCASSPIPDSSTDTQYFGPGTRLTVL.